The 9 T cell receptor beta chains given below trace back to one sample, sequenced in a study of human T cells and chemical hapten exposure. Time point meaning: patch test 2, 6 weeks after DPC sensitization. Stated treatment: therapeutic diphenylcyclopropenone sensitization with weekly scalp DPC. MiXCR, run by TCRdb on the RACE reads, gives a single entry per CDR3 protein. The data hold about 54,000 distinct CDR3 sequences, with about a tenth observed a single time. Here the sequenced sample was whole blood, taken in connection with sensitization to the hapten diphenylcyclopropenone (DPC). The receptor source for this set is a woman in her forties or fifties with alopecia areata. Some clones in this sample may be carry-over from other donors' samples.

CDR3 protein: CSVVVGNYGYTF. In nucleotides, the CDR3 is TGCAGCGTTGTGGTGGGGAACTATGGCTACACCTTC. V gene TRBV29-1 combines with J gene TRBJ1-2; D is uncertain. V was shortened by 4 bases and J by 2 bases, with 8 bases between the two germline ends. The CDR3 is made up of 12 amino acids. Germline V gene sequence: CDR1 SQVTM, CDR2 ANQGSEA.

The rearrangement joins TRBV6-5 to TRBJ2-3, with no clear D. The germline V gene encodes CDR1 MNHEY and CDR2 SVGAGI. V was shortened by 7 bases and J by 4 bases, with 12 bases between the two germline ends. This CDR3 contains 13 residues. CDR3 coding DNA: TGTGCCAGCACTCCACCTACCGCAGATACGCAGTATTTT. Translation: CASTPPTADTQYF.

This clonotype was seen more than once but under ten times. This chain connects TRBV3-1 to TRBJ1-1, with D uncertain. The V gene lost 4 bases and the J gene lost 0 bases, with 6 bases spanning the gap. This CDR3 is built from 13 residues. Germline V gene lookup returns CDR1 LGHDT and CDR2 YNNKEL (reference sequence). The CDR3 here is CASSRQLNTEAFF. The CDR3 bases are TGTGCCAGCAGCCGGCAACTGAACACTGAAGCTTTCTTT.

This clonotype was picked up a small number of times. V usage is TRBV7-9 and J usage is TRBJ1-4; no firm D call. Between the trimmed V and J ends, which lost 5 bases and 0 bases, there was a span of 10 bases. CDR3 length equals 15 residues. CDR1 SEHNR and CDR2 FQNEAQ come from the germline V gene (reference sequence). This CDR3 reads CASSPLGATNEKLFF. The CDR3 DNA is TGTGCCAGCAGCCCGCTCGGCGCAACTAATGAAAAACTGTTTTTT.

The gene calls are TRBV3-1 and TRBJ2-1, with TRBD1 as a possible D gene (6 bases). Deletions cut 2 bases from V and 5 bases from J, with 16 bases between. CDR3 length equals 16 residues. CDR1 is LGHDT, CDR2 YNNKEL, per germline (reference sequence). CDR3 loop: CASSQYYGTTHNEQFF. Here the CDR3 DNA reads TGTGCCAGCAGCCAATATTACGGGACAACTCACAATGAGCAGTTCTTC.

This clonotype was counted many times. J is TRBJ2-3 and V is TRBV6-2 or TRBV6-3; D is unresolved. Germline values: CDR1 MNHEY, CDR2 SVGEGT. The V end lost 5 bases, the J end lost 1 base, and 10 bases lay between the germline ends. This CDR3 comprises 14 residues. The chain's CDR3 is CASSRMIGTDTQYF. The CDR3 DNA follows: TGTGCCAGCAGTCGGATGATAGGCACAGATACGCAGTATTTT.

This clonotype was detected once. V and J are TRBV5-5 and TRBJ1-5; D perhaps matches TRBD1 (5 bases). Trimming took off 0 bases at V and 2 bases at J, with 9 bases between the two ends. The CDR3 length is 15 residues. Germline V CDR1 and CDR2: SGHKS, YYEKEE (reference sequence). The CDR3 here is CASSLESRGNQPQHF. The CDR3 DNA follows: TGTGCCAGCAGCTTGGAGTCCAGGGGCAATCAGCCCCAGCATTTT.

This rearrangement joins TRBV7-2 to TRBJ1-1; 8 positions agree with TRBD1. The CDR3 is 14 residues long. Germline CDR1 reads SGHTA; CDR2 reads FQGNSA. Trimming at V came to 5 bases and at J to 1 base, leaving 3 bases not matched to a gene. The chain's CDR3 is CASSTGGRNTEAFF. For the CDR3, the DNA is TGTGCCAGCAGCACAGGGGGAAGGAACACTGAAGCTTTCTTT.

This clonotype was detected ten times or more. The chain has TRBV11-2 and TRBJ1-1; 8 bases line up with TRBD1. The V segment lost 0 bases and the J segment 5 bases; nucleotides outside the gene matches: 2. Germline V gene sequence: CDR1 SGHAT, CDR2 FQNNGV. CDR3 length: 14 amino acids. In nucleotides, the CDR3 is TGTGCCAGCAGCTTAGACAGGGGGCCGACTGAAGCTTTCTTT. Protein sequence: CASSLDRGPTEAFF. The complete variable domain, with remaining parts taken from reference TRBV11-2 and TRBJ1-1, reads EAGVAQSPRYKIIEKRQSVAFWCNPISGHATLYWYQQILGQGPKLLIQFQNNGVVDDSQLPKDRFSAERLKGVDSTLKIQPAKLEDSAVYLCASSLDRGPTEAFFGQGTRLTVV.